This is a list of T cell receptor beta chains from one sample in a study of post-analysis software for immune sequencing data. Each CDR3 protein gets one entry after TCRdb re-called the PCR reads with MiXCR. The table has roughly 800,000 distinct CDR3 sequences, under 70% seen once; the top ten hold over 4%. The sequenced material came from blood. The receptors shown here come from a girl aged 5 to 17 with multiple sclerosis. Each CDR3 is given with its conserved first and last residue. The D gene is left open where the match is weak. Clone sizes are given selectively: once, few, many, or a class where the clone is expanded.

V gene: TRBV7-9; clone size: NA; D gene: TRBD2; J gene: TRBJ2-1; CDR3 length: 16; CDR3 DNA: TGTGCCAGCAGTCCTGAAGCGGGAGGGGCCTACAATGAGCAGTTCTTC; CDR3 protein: CASSPEAGGAYNEQFF
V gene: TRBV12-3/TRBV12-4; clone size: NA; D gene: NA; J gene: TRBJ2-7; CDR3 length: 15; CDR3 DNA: TGTGCCAGCAGTTCAATTTTGGACAGTTCCTACGAGCAGTACTTC; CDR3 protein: CASSSILDSSYEQYF
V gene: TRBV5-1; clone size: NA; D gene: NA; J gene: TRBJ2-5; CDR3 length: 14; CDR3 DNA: TGCGCCAGCAGCCCGCGGACTAACCAAGAGACCCAGTACTTC; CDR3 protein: CASSPRTNQETQYF
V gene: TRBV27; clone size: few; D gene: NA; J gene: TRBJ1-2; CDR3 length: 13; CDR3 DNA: TGTGCCAGCAGTTTCCAAGACAACTATGGCTACACCTTC; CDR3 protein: CASSFQDNYGYTF
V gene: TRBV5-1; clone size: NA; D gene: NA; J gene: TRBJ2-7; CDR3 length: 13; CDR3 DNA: TGCGCCAGCAGCTTGGTGATGCCCTACGAGCAGTACTTC; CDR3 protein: CASSLVMPYEQYF
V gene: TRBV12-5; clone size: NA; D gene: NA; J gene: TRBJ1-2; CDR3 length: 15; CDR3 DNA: TGTGTTAGTGCCTCCCCCACAGGGAGCTTCGCTGGCTACACCTTC; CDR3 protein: CVSASPTGSFAGYTF
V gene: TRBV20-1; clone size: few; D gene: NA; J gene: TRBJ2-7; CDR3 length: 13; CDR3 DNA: TGCAGTGCCACCGTTCAGGGTATCCACGAGCAGTACTTC; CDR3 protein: CSATVQGIHEQYF
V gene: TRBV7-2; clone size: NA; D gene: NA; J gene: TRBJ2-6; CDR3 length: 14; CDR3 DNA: TGTGCCAGCAGAAGGACCGCGGGGGCCAACGTCCTGACTTTC; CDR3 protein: CASRRTAGANVLTF
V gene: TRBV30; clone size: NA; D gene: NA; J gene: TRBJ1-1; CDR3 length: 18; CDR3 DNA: TGTGCCTGGAACATCAAGTATGGGCGGTCAGGGAACAACACTGAAGCTTTCTTT; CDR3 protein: CAWNIKYGRSGNNTEAFF
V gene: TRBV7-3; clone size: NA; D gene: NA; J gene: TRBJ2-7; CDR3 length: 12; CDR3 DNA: TGTGCCAGCATCGGTGAGGGTAACGAGCAGTACTTC; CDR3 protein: CASIGEGNEQYF
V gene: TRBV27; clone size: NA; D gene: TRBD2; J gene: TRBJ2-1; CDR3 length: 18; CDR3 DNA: TGTGCCAGCAGTAAACTCGGGACTAGCGGGATCGTCAACAATGAGCAGTTCTTC; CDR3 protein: CASSKLGTSGIVNNEQFF
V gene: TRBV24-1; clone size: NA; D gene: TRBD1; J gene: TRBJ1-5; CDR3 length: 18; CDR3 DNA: TGTGCCACCAGTGATTTGCGCTCAGGGGGCGGAAGCAATCAGCCCCAGCATTTT; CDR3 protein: CATSDLRSGGGSNQPQHF
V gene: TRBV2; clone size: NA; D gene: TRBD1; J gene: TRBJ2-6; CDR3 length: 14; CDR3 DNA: TGTGCCAGCGGAAGGGGGCCTGGGGCCAACGTCCTGACTTTC; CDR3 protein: CASGRGPGANVLTF
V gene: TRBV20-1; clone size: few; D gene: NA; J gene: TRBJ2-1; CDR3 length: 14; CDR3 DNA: TGCAGTGCTAGCGGAGTTTCGGCTGCCCATGAGCAGTTCTTC; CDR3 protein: CSASGVSAAHEQFF